These 25 T cell receptor beta chains originate from one sample sequenced in a study of CD8+CD57+ T cells in acquired aplastic anemia. Profiles of TCR beta VDJ and CDR3 were generated from a genomic DNA template. TCRdb itself ran the reads through MiXCR, one entry per CDR3 protein. Here the sample spans around 170,000 distinct CDR3 sequences, around half being singletons. The sequenced patients had an expansion of CD8+CD57+ cells seen by flow cytometry. Sequencing was performed on sorted CD4+, CD8+, or CD8+CD57+ T cells (not recorded which) from PBMCs. All receptors derive from a human donor with aplastic anemia.

V and J are TRBV5-1 and TRBJ1-1; 11 bases fit TRBD1. The CDR3 length is 15 residues. Germline values: CDR1 SGHRS, CDR2 YFSETQ. Trimming cost V 4 bases and J 4 bases; bases outside gene matches: 6. For the CDR3, the DNA is TGCGCCAGCAGCGATGACGGGACAGGGGGCACTGAAGCTTTCTTT. The encoded protein is CASSDDGTGGTEAFF. The entire variable domain, with the rest obtained from reference TRBV5-1 and TRBJ1-1, is as follows: KAGVTQTPRYLIKTRGQQVTLSCSPISGHRSVSWYQQTPGQGLQFLFEYFSETQRNKGNFPGRFSGRQFSNSRSEMNVSTLELGDSALYLCASSDDGTGGTEAFFGQGTRLTVV.

This clonotype has a count of ten or more. V usage is TRBV2 and J usage is TRBJ1-5; 7 bases are a match to TRBD1. V dropped 0 bases and J dropped 5; count of bases not matched to a gene: 1. This CDR3 spans 14 amino acids. CDR1 and CDR2 (germline): SNHLY, FYNNEI. CDR3 bases: TGTGCCAGCAGTGAAGCGGGACAGTATCAGCCCCAGCATTTT. Translated, it gives CASSEAGQYQPQHF.

The chain employs TRBV20-1 and TRBJ1-2; TRBD1 aligns across 9 bases. With V trimmed by 6 bases and J by 6 bases, 14 bases remained unmatched. The CDR3 consists of 15 residues. The germline V gene has CDR1 DFQATT and CDR2 SNEGSKA (reference sequence). CDR3 nucleotide sequence: TGCAGTGCGCTACCGGGACAGGGAGCGCTACATGGCTACACCTTC. This codes for CSALPGQGALHGYTF.

This clonotype has a count of ten or more. The J gene is TRBJ2-5, the V gene TRBV9; TRBD2 aligns across 16 bases. CDR3 size: 19 residues. CDR1 is SGDLS, CDR2 YYNGEE, per germline. The V gene end was trimmed by 0 bases and the J gene end by 1 base; junction bases not matched to a gene: 6. CDR3 sequence: CASSVVGLAGGPLQETQYF. The CDR3 bases are TGTGCCAGCAGCGTAGTGGGACTAGCGGGGGGGCCGCTCCAAGAGACCCAGTACTTC.

This clonotype has at least ten counts. The chain is built from TRBV12-3 or TRBV12-4 and TRBJ1-1; 9 bases align to TRBD1. The V and J ends lost 6 bases and 2 bases, in that order; junction bases with no gene match: 4. The CDR3 runs 14 residues. As DNA, the CDR3 is TGTGCCAGCAGCAGACAGGGGGGAAACACTGAAGCTTTCTTT. It is translated as CASSRQGGNTEAFF.

The gene calls are TRBV20-1 and TRBJ2-3; no firm D call. Trimming cost V 7 bases and J 2 bases, with 7 bases left between them. Germline V gene data show CDR1 as DFQATT and CDR2 as SNEGSKA (reference sequence). CDR3 length: 11 residues. This CDR3 is CSVLVTDTQYF. The CDR3 DNA reads as TGCAGTGTGCTAGTCACAGATACGCAGTATTTT.

This clonotype has at least ten counts. The chain carries TRBV19 and TRBJ1-1, with a tentative D call TRBD1 (6 bases). V shed 11 bases and J shed 2 bases, with 24 bases lying between them. Per the germline V gene, CDR1 is LNHDA and CDR2 is SQIVND (reference sequence). The CDR3 has 16 residues. The CDR3 spells CAVQSRGAGKNTEAFF. The CDR3 coding sequence is TGTGCCGTCCAGAGTCGGGGGGCAGGGAAAAACACTGAAGCTTTCTTT.

This clonotype was observed at least ten times. This chain connects TRBV5-6 to TRBJ2-3, with 11 bases fitting TRBD2. The CDR3 runs to 15 residues. In germline, CDR1 is SGHDT, CDR2 YYEEEE. Trimming cost V 4 bases and J 6 bases; bases outside gene matches: 7. DNA of the CDR3: TGTGCCAGCAGCATTAGCGGGGGGGCCGTTGATACGCAGTATTTT. Encoded protein: CASSISGGAVDTQYF.

The V and J genes are TRBV19 and TRBJ1-2, with 11 bases that match TRBD1. The CDR3 has 14 amino acids. Germline CDR1 and CDR2: LNHDA and SQIVND (reference sequence). The V segment lost 3 bases and the J segment 4 bases; nucleotides outside the gene matches: 1. The CDR3 DNA reads TGTGCCAGTAGTATTGGGACAGGGGGCTATGGCTACACCTTC. It specifies CASSIGTGGYGYTF.

This clonotype was detected ten times or more. The chain is built from TRBV19 and TRBJ1-2, with 8 nucleotides matching TRBD1. This CDR3 is 14 amino acids long. Trimming cost V 3 bases and J 8 bases; bases outside gene matches: 8. Germline V gene lookup returns CDR1 LNHDA and CDR2 SQIVND (reference sequence). CDR3 nucleotide sequence: TGTGCCAGTAGTATCGGGCAGGGGGCGAAGGGCTACACCTTC. Its protein is CASSIGQGAKGYTF.

The rearrangement joins TRBV10-3 to TRBJ1-2; possibly TRBD1 for D (6 bases). Trimming cost V 6 bases and J 5 bases, with 16 bases left between them. Germline CDR1 reads ENHRY; CDR2 reads SYGVKD. The CDR3 has 14 residues. CDR3 nucleotides: TGTGCCATCAGCCGAGAGGGGGACTCTTATGGCTACACCTTC. Its protein product is CAISREGDSYGYTF.

Note on this clonotype: A much bigger clone sits one base away, suggesting this may be a read error. J is TRBJ2-3 and V is TRBV6-2 or TRBV6-3, with 10 bases aligning to TRBD2. The CDR3 contains 14 residues. The germline V gene encodes CDR1 MNHEY and CDR2 SVGEGT. Trimming took 4 bases from V and 11 from J; bases not matched to a gene: 9. This chain's CDR3 is CASSWVSGGPGQYF. The CDR3 nucleotides are TGTGCCAGCAGTTGGGTTAGCGGGGGGCCGGGGCAGTATTTT.

The chain links TRBV20-1 to TRBJ1-1; 9 bases are a match to TRBD1. V shed 5 bases and J 4 bases; nucleotides not matched to a gene: 11. From germline, CDR1 is DFQATT and CDR2 SNEGSKA (reference sequence). The CDR3 totals 15 residues. CDR3 amino acids: CSAVKQGARITEAFF. The CDR3 DNA reads as TGCAGTGCTGTCAAACAGGGGGCGAGGATCACTGAAGCTTTCTTT.

The genes are TRBV7-2 and TRBJ1-2; 9 bases fit TRBD1. CDR3 length: 15 amino acids. With V trimmed by 4 bases and J by 2 bases, 5 bases remained unmatched. Germline CDR1 SGHTA, CDR2 FQGNSA. The CDR3 coding sequence is TGTGCCAGCAGCTGGGGACAGGGCTCAAACTATGGCTACACCTTC. Protein product: CASSWGQGSNYGYTF.

This clonotype was picked up a small number of times. The rearrangement uses TRBV4-1 and TRBJ2-1; no definite D call. This CDR3 comprises 17 residues. CDR1 MGHRA and CDR2 YSYEKL come from the germline V gene. The V and J ends lost 0 bases and 3 bases respectively, with 15 bases between them. This CDR3 is CASSQDGRTASYNEQFF. The CDR3 DNA reads TGCGCCAGCAGCCAAGATGGCCGGACGGCCAGCTACAATGAGCAGTTCTTC.

The rearrangement links TRBV25-1 to TRBJ2-3; 10 bases are shared with TRBD2. Germline V gene data show CDR1 as MGHDK and CDR2 as SYGVNS. The junction had 6 bases not matched to a gene; V was cut back by 6 bases and J by 0 bases. There are 16 residues in the CDR3. This CDR3 is CASSPWTSGSTDTQYF. As DNA, the CDR3 is TGTGCCAGCAGCCCTTGGACTAGCGGTAGCACAGATACGCAGTATTTT.

The rearrangement joins TRBV3-1 to TRBJ2-3, with a possible D match to TRBD1 (6 bases). Germline V gene sequence: CDR1 LGHDT, CDR2 YNNKEL (reference sequence). The CDR3 sequence is 16 residues long. Trimming took 4 bases from V and 5 from J, leaving 19 bases between them. This CDR3 is CASSPRPRRGVDTQYF. CDR3 coding DNA: TGTGCCAGCAGCCCCCGGCCTCGCAGGGGAGTAGATACGCAGTATTTT.

This clonotype was seen a handful of times. The chain couples TRBV6-1 to TRBJ1-4; TRBD1 is a possible D gene (6 bases). Trimming stripped 5 bases from V and 6 bases from J, with 13 bases between. There are 14 residues in the CDR3. Germline V CDR1 and CDR2: MNHNS, SASEGT. DNA for the CDR3: TGTGCCAGCAGTCCCGGGGGGGCAGATGAAAAACTGTTTTTT. It specifies CASSPGGADEKLFF.

The V call is TRBV19, the J call TRBJ1-5, with D unclear. Germline V gene lookup returns CDR1 LNHDA and CDR2 SQIVND (reference sequence). The ends were cut back, 2 bases at V and 5 bases at J, with 13 bases in the middle. The CDR3 consists of 15 residues. CDR3 region: CASSISGRPDQPQHF. CDR3 DNA: TGTGCCAGTAGTATAAGCGGCCGGCCGGATCAGCCCCAGCATTTT. Variable domain in full (rest from reference TRBV19 and TRBJ1-5): DGGITQSPKYLFRKEGQNVTLSCEQNLNHDAMYWYRQDPGQGLRLIYYSQIVNDFQKGDIAEGYSVSREKKESFPLTVTSAQKNPTAFYLCASSISGRPDQPQHFGDGTRLSIL.

To note about this clonotype: A read error is likely, as this CDR3 ends without the conserved phenylalanine or tryptophan. This rearrangement joins TRBV12-5 to TRBJ1-6; tentative D call: TRBD1 (5 bases). With 4 bases removed from V and 7 bases from J, the gap between germline ends came to 23 bases. Germline V gene lookup returns CDR1 LGHNT and CDR2 FRNRAP. The CDR3 has 18 residues. This chain's CDR3 is CASGWDGLPRIPNSPLHL. The CDR3 DNA is TGTGCTAGTGGTTGGGACGGCCTCCCCCGAATTCCGAATTCACCCCTCCACCTT.

The sample holds many counts of this clonotype. This chain uses TRBV6-5 with TRBJ1-2, with D uncertain. V lost 0 bases and J 8 bases, leaving 13 bases between the germline ends. The CDR3 length is 14 residues. In germline, CDR1 is MNHEY, CDR2 SVGAGI. The CDR3, as DNA: TGTGCCAGCAGTTACTCGATCGGGCCCCGGGGCTACACCTTC. This translates into CASSYSIGPRGYTF.

The chain uses TRBV7-9 and TRBJ2-3; 9 positions agree with TRBD2. Trimming took 7 bases from V and 15 from J; bases not matched to a gene: 8. The CDR3 runs 11 residues. The V gene's germline CDR1 is SEHNR and CDR2 FQNEAQ (reference sequence). The CDR3 DNA is TGTGCCAGCACAGGCGGGGGGGCTGTATATTTT. It codes for CASTGGGAVYF.

The gene calls are TRBV7-2 and TRBJ2-7; 10 bases match TRBD1. Germline trimming cut 5 bases from V and 5 bases from J; bases unmatched to any gene: 9. Per germline, CDR1 SGHTA and CDR2 FQGNSA. The CDR3 is 15 amino acids. The CDR3 here is CASSRGGTGEDEQYF. The CDR3 DNA reads as TGTGCCAGCAGCCGGGGGGGGACAGGGGAGGACGAGCAGTACTTC.

In its sample, this clonotype was seen many times. This sequence joins TRBV27 and TRBJ1-6; TRBD1 aligns across 8 bases. The germline V gene has CDR1 MNHEY and CDR2 SMNVEV (reference sequence). V trimming: 2 bases; J trimming: 8 bases; junction bases outside the gene matches: 5. The CDR3 sequence is 15 residues long. CDR3 nucleotides: TGTGCCAGCAGTTTAGGACAGGGAACGTATTCACCCCTCCACTTT. This encodes CASSLGQGTYSPLHF.

The rearrangement uses TRBV6-5 and TRBJ2-3; a weak D match, TRBD2 (6 bases). CDR1 is MNHEY and CDR2 is SVGAGI in the germline V gene. CDR3 length: 15 residues. Trimming shortened V by 4 bases and J by 3 bases, and 14 bases separated the two germline ends. The CDR3 bases are TGTGCCAGCAGTTTGACGGGAGTGTCAACAGATACGCAGTATTTT. It translates to CASSLTGVSTDTQYF.